This TCR beta chain was sequenced during a study of cytomegalovirus exposure and HLA in healthy donors. The overall study: As released early, the data held roughly 85 million unique TCRs from HLA-typed donors. Study-level points and caveats: Previously analyzed data showed that most TCR beta V segments were productive at a frequency of about 90% or about 30%. Based on reports, TCR beta sequences accurately predicted HLA-A and HLA-B alleles for most subjects.

Turning to this clone: No antigen is known for it.

The primer mix had 60 Vbeta and 13 Jbeta primers. Generated by immunoSEQ multiplex PCR, the TCRdb table keeps only in-frame clones and is missing some. The sample lists 90,000 to 150,000 clones, over 6.5% seen once, with around 5.8% in the top ten. Losses at the gene ends were 5 bases for V and 5 bases for J; bases not matched to a gene: 10. Looked up from germline, CDR1 is GTSNPN and CDR2 is SVGIG (reference sequence). The CDR3 sequence is 14 residues long. Input material: PBMCs. The chain is built from TRBV30 and TRBJ2-3; 7 bases map to TRBD1. The source is a woman aged 40 to 50 in good health and CMV-seropositive. Here the CDR3 reads CAWCPWGTVDTQYF. The CDR3 region has the DNA TGTGCCTGGTGTCCGTGGGGGACAGTAGATACGCAGTATTTT.